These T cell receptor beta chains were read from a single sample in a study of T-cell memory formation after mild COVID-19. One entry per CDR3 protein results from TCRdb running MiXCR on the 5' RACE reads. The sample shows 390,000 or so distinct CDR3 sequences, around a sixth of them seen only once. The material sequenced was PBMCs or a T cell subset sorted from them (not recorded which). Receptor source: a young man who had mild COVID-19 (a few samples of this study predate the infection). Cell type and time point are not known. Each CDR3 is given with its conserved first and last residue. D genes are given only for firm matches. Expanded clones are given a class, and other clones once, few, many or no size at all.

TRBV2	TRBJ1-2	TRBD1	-	CASSESRQGGYTF	TGTGCCAGCAGTGAGTCTCGACAGGGGGGCTACACCTTC
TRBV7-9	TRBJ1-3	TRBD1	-	CASSPRDSRNTIYF	TGTGCCAGCAGCCCGCGGGACAGCAGAAACACCATATATTTT
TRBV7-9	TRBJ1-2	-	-	CASSHRGSNYGYTF	TGTGCCAGCAGCCATCGTGGCTCTAACTATGGCTACACCTTC
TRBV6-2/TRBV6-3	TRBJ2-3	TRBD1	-	CASSYSGQGFLTDTQYF	TGTGCCAGCAGTTACTCGGGACAGGGGTTCCTCACAGATACGCAGTATTTT
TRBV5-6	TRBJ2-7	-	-	CASSLVLAGDYMGEQYF	TGTGCCAGCAGCTTGGTGTTGGCAGGGGATTATATGGGCGAGCAGTACTTC
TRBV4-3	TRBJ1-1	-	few	CASSGLSSDTEAFF	TGCGCCAGCAGCGGCCTCTCAAGCGACACTGAAGCTTTCTTT
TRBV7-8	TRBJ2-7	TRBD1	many	CASSRQGIDEQYF	TGTGCCAGCAGTAGACAGGGTATAGACGAGCAGTACTTC
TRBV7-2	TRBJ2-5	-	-	CASSMNSGETQYF	TGTGCCAGCAGCATGAACAGTGGCGAGACCCAGTACTTC
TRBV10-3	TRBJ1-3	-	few	CAIKGTAVYPGNTIYF	TGTGCCATCAAGGGGACCGCAGTCTATCCTGGAAACACCATATATTTT
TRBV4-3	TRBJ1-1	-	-	CASSQGTGTVALEAFF	TGCGCCAGCAGCCAAGGGACCGGCACGGTGGCTTTGGAAGCTTTCTTT
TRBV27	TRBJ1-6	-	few	CASSLWNSYNSPLHF	TGTGCCAGCAGTTTATGGAACTCCTATAATTCACCCCTCCACTTT
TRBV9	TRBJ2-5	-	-	CASSVAAGETQYF	TGTGCCAGCAGCGTAGCGGCGGGGGAGACCCAGTACTTC
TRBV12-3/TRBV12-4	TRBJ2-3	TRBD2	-	CATRTSGGARDTQYF	TGTGCCACCCGAACTAGCGGGGGGGCCCGGGATACGCAGTATTTT
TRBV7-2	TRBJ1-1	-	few	CASSSRGFSRDPTEAFF	TGTGCCAGCAGCAGCCGGGGGTTCTCCAGAGATCCCACTGAAGCTTTCTTT
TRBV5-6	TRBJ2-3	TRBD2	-	CASSLALQRGFSTDTQYF	TGTGCCAGCAGCTTGGCGCTGCAGCGGGGGTTCAGCACAGATACGCAGTATTTT
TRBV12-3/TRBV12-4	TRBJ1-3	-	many	CASSLSGNTIYF	TGTGCCAGCAGTCTCTCTGGAAACACCATATATTTT
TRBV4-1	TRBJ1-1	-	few	CASSQNPGGDTEAFF	TGCGCCAGCAGCCAGAACCCCGGGGGGGACACTGAAGCTTTCTTT
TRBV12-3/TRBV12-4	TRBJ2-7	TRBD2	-	CASSQTSGGHYEQYF	TGTGCCAGCAGCCAGACTAGCGGGGGACACTACGAGCAGTACTTC
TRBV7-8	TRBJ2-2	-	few	CASSAGAPTGELFF	TGTGCCAGCAGCGCGGGCGCTCCCACCGGGGAGCTGTTTTTT
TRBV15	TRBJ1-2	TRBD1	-	CATSRARGQGLHGYTF	TGTGCCACCAGCAGGGCGAGGGGACAGGGGCTTCATGGCTACACCTTC
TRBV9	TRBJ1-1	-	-	CASSVAHSLNTEAFF	TGTGCCAGCAGCGTAGCTCACAGCTTGAACACTGAAGCTTTCTTT
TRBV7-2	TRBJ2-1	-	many	CASASVGVHNEQFF	TGTGCCAGCGCCTCTGTCGGGGTACACAATGAGCAGTTCTTC
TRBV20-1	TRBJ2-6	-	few	CSASQGTSGANVLTF	TGCAGTGCTAGCCAGGGTACCTCTGGGGCCAACGTCCTGACTTTC
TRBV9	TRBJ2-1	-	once	CASSVGRGSNEQFF	TGTGCCAGCAGCGTAGGGCGGGGTTCGAATGAGCAGTTCTTC
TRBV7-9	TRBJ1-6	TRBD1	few	CASSLRGWSPLHF	TGTGCCAGCAGCCTCAGGGGGTGGTCACCCCTCCACTTT
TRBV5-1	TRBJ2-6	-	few	CASSNSLSGANVLTF	TGCGCCAGCAGCAATTCTCTCTCTGGGGCCAACGTCCTGACTTTC
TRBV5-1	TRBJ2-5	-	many	CASRGTAQETQYF	TGCGCCAGCAGAGGGACTGCTCAAGAGACCCAGTACTTC
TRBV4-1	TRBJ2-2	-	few	CASSPPSQHTGELFF	TGCGCCAGCAGCCCACCCTCTCAGCACACCGGGGAGCTGTTTTTT
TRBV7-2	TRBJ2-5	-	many	CASGLQETQYF	TGTGCCAGCGGGTTGCAAGAGACCCAGTACTTC
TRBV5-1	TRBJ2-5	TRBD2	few	CASSTSGGAEETQYF	TGCGCCAGCTCGACTAGCGGGGGGGCAGAGGAGACCCAGTACTTC
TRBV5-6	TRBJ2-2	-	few	CASSPADRGTGELFF	TGTGCCAGCAGCCCCGCCGATAGGGGTACCGGGGAGCTGTTTTTT
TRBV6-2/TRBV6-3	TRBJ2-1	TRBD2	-	CASSSPWTSGDNEQFF	TGTGCCAGCAGTTCCCCTTGGACTAGCGGGGATAATGAGCAGTTCTTC
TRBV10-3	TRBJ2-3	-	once	CAISDGRITDTQYF	TGTGCCATCAGTGATGGTCGGATCACAGATACGCAGTATTTT
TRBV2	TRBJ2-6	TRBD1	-	CASSGDRVGANVLTF	TGTGCCAGCAGTGGCGACAGGGTTGGGGCCAACGTCCTGACTTTC